A single sample gave rise to the 27 T cell receptor beta chains below, sequenced in a study of blood T cell repertoires in COVID-19 (dated by TCRdb to 2018 to 2021). The library was obtained by the immunoSEQ multiplex PCR assay. The clones in this table, taken by TCRdb from immuneACCESS, are in-frame only. Not every clone is retained; where verified, under half of the shortfall comes from an unresolved V gene, and the cause of the rest is unknown. The sample table lists a few hundred thousand clones, approximately 89% of them with a count of one. Together, the top ten hold about 5% of the sample. Specimen: PBMCs or T cells enriched from blood (not recorded which). Every receptor here comes from a man under 40 who had recovered from COVID-19.

This chain joins TRBV21-1 and TRBJ1-6; the DNA was not compared with TRBD1, the D call given in the table. TRBV21-1 is designated a pseudogene. The CDR3 sequence is 16 residues long. CDR3 amino acids: CASSNLWPPYNSPLHF. The CDR3, as DNA: TGTGCCAGCAGCAACCTCTGGCCCCCCTATAATTCACCCCTCCACTTT.

V and J are TRBV2 and TRBJ2-1, with 7 bases identical to TRBD2. V dropped 8 bases and J dropped 4; count of bases not matched to a gene: 8. This CDR3 has 14 residues. Germline V gene lookup returns CDR1 SNHLY and CDR2 FYNNEI. The DNA for the CDR3 is TGTGCCAGCGCCCGGACTAGAAATTACAATGAGCAGTTCTTC. As protein: CASARTRNYNEQFF.

The V and J genes are TRBV5-1 and TRBJ1-1, with D possibly being TRBD1 (5 bases). Germline V gene lookup returns CDR1 SGHRS and CDR2 YFSETQ. The V end was cut by 0 bases, the J end by 4 bases, with 13 bases between. This CDR3 has 15 residues. DNA of the CDR3: TGCGCCAGCAGCTTGGGTTCCGGGAGGGGCACTGAAGCTTTCTTT. Amino acid sequence: CASSLGSGRGTEAFF.

CDR3 loop: CASREEGHNSPLHF. The CDR3 DNA follows: TGTGCCAGCAGGGAGGAGGGGCATAATTCACCCCTCCACTTT. The V gene is TRBV5-6, the J gene TRBJ1-6, with D possibly being TRBD1 (5 bases). This CDR3 spans 14 amino acids. Trimming left V 5 bases short and J 5 bases short, with 11 bases between. CDR1 SGHDT and CDR2 YYEEEE come from the germline V gene.

This chain uses TRBV9 with TRBJ1-2; D is unresolved. CDR1 and CDR2 (germline): SGDLS, YYNGEE. The CDR3 runs 13 residues. With 0 bases removed from V and 4 bases from J, the gap between germline ends came to 7 bases. In DNA, the CDR3 is TGTGCCAGCAGCGTAGGGGAGAGCTATGGCTACACCTTC. It is translated as CASSVGESYGYTF.

The J gene is TRBJ2-7, the V gene TRBV19; TRBD1 matches at 9 bases. V dropped 7 bases and J dropped 5; count of bases not matched to a gene: 15. The CDR3 extends over 16 amino acids. From germline, CDR1 is LNHDA and CDR2 SQIVND (reference sequence). In DNA form, the CDR3 reads TGTGCCAGTACTTCAGCTGGGACAGGGAACCCAAACGAGCAGTACTTC. It specifies CASTSAGTGNPNEQYF. The full variable domain, with the rest looked up from reference TRBV19 and TRBJ2-7, is DGGITQSPKYLFRKEGQNVTLSCEQNLNHDAMYWYRQDPGQGLRLIYYSQIVNDFQKGDIAEGYSVSREKKESFPLTVTSAQKNPTAFYLCASTSAGTGNPNEQYFGPGTRLTVT.

Here the CDR3 reads CASSGGQAGQYF. The CDR3 coding sequence is TGTGCCAGCAGTGGGGGACAGGCTGGACAGTACTTC. The genes are TRBV28 and TRBJ2-7; 8 bases fit TRBD1. The CDR3 length is 12 residues. Germline CDR1 is MDHEN and CDR2 is SYDVKM. V trimming: 5 bases; J trimming: 10 bases; junction bases outside the gene matches: 7. Drawing the rest from reference TRBV28 and TRBJ2-7, the complete variable domain is DVKVTQSSRYLVKRTGEKVFLECVQDMDHENMFWYRQDPGLGLRLIYFSYDVKMKEKGDIPEGYSVSREKKERFSLILESASTNQTSMYLCASSGGQAGQYFGPGTRLTVT.

The chain uses TRBV5-1 and TRBJ2-7; 7 nucleotides agree with TRBD2. J gave up 1 base and V 5 bases, and 9 bases lay outside the gene matches. The CDR3 totals 15 residues. Germline CDR1 is SGHRS and CDR2 is YFSETQ. The CDR3 loop is CASRGGSGSSYEQYF. CDR3 nucleotides: TGCGCCAGCAGGGGGGGTAGCGGGTCTTCCTACGAGCAGTACTTC. Combining the CDR3 with reference TRBV5-1 and TRBJ2-7 gives the whole variable domain KAGVTQTPRYLIKTRGQQVTLSCSPISGHRSVSWYQQTPGQGLQFLFEYFSETQRNKGNFPGRFSGRQFSNSRSEMNVSTLELGDSALYLCASRGGSGSSYEQYFGPGTRLTVT.

This clone was found a few times. DNA for the CDR3: TGTGCCAGCAGCCAACTAGCCTACAATGAGCAGTTCTTC. This codes for CASSQLAYNEQFF. The V call is TRBV11-3, the J call TRBJ2-1; possible D gene TRBD2, 5 bases. Germline lookup yields CDR1 SGHNT and CDR2 YENEEA. The CDR3 runs 13 residues. The V gene lost 5 bases and the J gene lost 2 bases, with 7 bases spanning the gap.

The chain has TRBV18 and TRBJ2-1, with a weak D call TRBD2 (6 bases). The germline V gene has CDR1 KGHSH and CDR2 LQKENI. The CDR3 extends over 15 amino acids. The V end was cut by 5 bases, the J end by 10 bases, with 21 bases between. In DNA, the CDR3 is TGTGCCAGCTCAGGGGCAACTAGTGCCGGAGGGGAGCAGTTCTTC. Its protein is CASSGATSAGGEQFF.

CDR3 nucleotides: TGTGCCAGCAGCCGCGGACAGGGGGTCGGCACTGAAGCTTTCTTT. This encodes CASSRGQGVGTEAFF. J is TRBJ1-1 and V is TRBV5-6; 10 nucleotides align to TRBD1. The CDR3 has 15 amino acids. The J segment lost 4 bases and the V segment lost 4 bases, leaving 7 bases of the junction unmatched. The V gene's germline CDR1 is SGHDT and CDR2 YYEEEE.

The chain combines TRBV28 with TRBJ2-2, with D maybe TRBD1 (7 bases). Trimming pared 8 bases from V and 4 bases from J, leaving 14 bases between. CDR1 is MDHEN and CDR2 is SYDVKM in the germline V gene. The CDR3 is 14 residues long. CDR3 coding DNA: TGTGCCAGCCTATCTCAGGGGGGCACCGGGGAGCTGTTTTTT. Translating it yields CASLSQGGTGELFF.

The V gene is TRBV5-4, the J gene TRBJ1-2; 7 bases match TRBD1. Germline CDR1 SGHNT, CDR2 YYREEE (reference sequence). Trimming cost V 4 bases and J 4 bases; bases outside gene matches: 4. This CDR3 is 13 amino acids long. The CDR3 sequence: CASSEGQLYGYTF. DNA of the CDR3: TGTGCCAGCAGCGAGGGACAGCTCTATGGCTACACCTTC. Combining the CDR3 with reference TRBV5-4 and TRBJ1-2 gives the whole variable domain ETGVTQSPTHLIKTRGQQVTLRCSSQSGHNTVSWYQQALGQGPQFIFQYYREEENGRGNFPPRFSGLQFPNYSSELNVNALELDDSALYLCASSEGQLYGYTFGSGTRLTVV.

The chain carries TRBV2 and TRBJ1-4; 9 bases line up with TRBD1. Germline V gives CDR1 SNHLY, CDR2 FYNNEI. V was clipped by 6 bases and J by 7 bases; unmatched bases: 3. The CDR3 runs to 13 residues. The CDR3 loop reads CASRGQGSEKLFF. CDR3 sequence (DNA): TGTGCCAGCAGGGGACAGGGAAGTGAAAAACTGTTTTTT.

The chain is built from TRBV7-8 and TRBJ2-2; 8 positions match TRBD1. Germline V gene lookup returns CDR1 SGHVS and CDR2 FQNEAQ. V gave up 2 bases and J gave up 3 bases; unmatched junction bases: 5. The length of the CDR3 is 16 residues. CDR3 nucleotides: TGTGCCAGCAGCTTACTCAGGGGGCGGGACACCGGGGAGCTGTTTTTT. Residues: CASSLLRGRDTGELFF.

The chain is built from TRBV30 and TRBJ1-5; 7 positions match TRBD1. Germline V CDR1 and CDR2: GTSNPN, SVGIG (reference sequence). The junction had 3 bases not matched to a gene; V was cut back by 1 base and J by 3 bases. The CDR3 loop spans 14 amino acids. This chain's CDR3 is CAWSGGQHNQPQHF. CDR3 bases: TGTGCCTGGAGTGGGGGACAGCACAATCAGCCCCAGCATTTT.

V is TRBV10-3 and J is TRBJ2-7; 8 bases match TRBD1. Germline loops: CDR1 ENHRY, CDR2 SYGVKD. V was pared by 6 bases and J by 2 bases, with 6 bases of the junction left unmatched. CDR3 length equals 14 residues. DNA for the CDR3: TGTGCCATCAGGGGGACAGGCCATCCCTACGAGCAGTACTTC. Translating it yields CAIRGTGHPYEQYF.

The V gene is TRBV14, the J gene TRBJ2-7; 8 bases fit TRBD1. Germline assignment: CDR1 SGHDN and CDR2 FVKESK. CDR3 size: 13 residues. V trimming: 6 bases; J trimming: 3 bases; junction bases outside the gene matches: 4. The CDR3 protein is CASSRGQGYEQYF. DNA of the CDR3: TGTGCCAGCAGTCGCGGACAGGGCTACGAGCAGTACTTC. Full variable domain (rest looked up from reference TRBV14 and TRBJ2-7): EAGVTQFPSHSVIEKGQTVTLRCDPISGHDNLYWYRRVMGKEIKFLLHFVKESKQDESGMPNNRFLAERTGGTYSTLKVQPAELEDSGVYFCASSRGQGYEQYFGPGTRLTVT.

The V call is TRBV3-1 (or the pseudogene TRBV3-2), the J call TRBJ2-1; 9 nucleotides match TRBD2. In germline, CDR1 is LGHDT, CDR2 YNNKEL (reference sequence). V lost 3 bases and J lost 8; bases outside the gene matches: 20. The CDR3 is 19 residues long. The CDR3 sequence: CASSHAGASGVFYGYEQFF. The CDR3 DNA sequence: TGTGCCAGCAGCCACGCGGGGGCTAGCGGGGTCTTTTATGGCTATGAGCAGTTCTTC.

A remark on this clone: Other nucleotide sequences in the sample specify the same CDR3. This chain links TRBV2 with TRBJ2-7; TRBD1 matches 8 bases. Germline CDR1 reads SNHLY; CDR2 reads FYNNEI. This CDR3 contains 13 residues. Losses at the gene ends were 6 bases for V and 4 bases for J; bases not matched to a gene: 5. The CDR3 nucleotides read TGTGCCAGCAGCGCTGACAGGGGTTACGAGCAGTACTTC. Translating gives CASSADRGYEQYF.

This chain joins TRBV14 and TRBJ1-2; 7 nucleotides line up with TRBD1. CDR1 is SGHDN, CDR2 FVKESK, per germline. CDR3 length: 15 residues. The trim removed 2 bases at V and 5 bases at J, leaving 8 bases unmatched. The CDR3 here is CASSQTGQWGYGYTF. In nucleotides, the CDR3 is TGTGCCAGCAGCCAAACGGGACAGTGGGGTTATGGCTACACCTTC.

This clone was detected a few times. This chain uses TRBV5-8 with TRBJ1-5, with TRBD1 matching 8 bases. From germline, CDR1 is SGHTS and CDR2 YDEGEE. Trimming removed 4 bases from V and 2 bases from J; junction bases left unmatched: 5. The CDR3 is 15 residues long. CDR3 DNA: TGTGCCAGCAGCAGGACAGGGTTGGGCAATCAGCCCCAGCATTTT. Its protein product is CASSRTGLGNQPQHF.

The rearrangement uses TRBV19 and TRBJ2-1, with D perhaps TRBD1 (5 bases). Germline V gene data show CDR1 as LNHDA and CDR2 as SQIVND (reference sequence). V lost 4 bases and J lost 9, with 7 bases in between. The CDR3 has 11 residues. DNA of the CDR3: TGTGCCAGTAGTACTCAGGGTGAGCAGTTCTTC. Its protein is CASSTQGEQFF.

The CDR3 coding sequence is TGTGCCAGCAGCTTAGTCATTAGCGGGGGGGCGAACACCGGGGAGCTGTTTTTT. Translating gives CASSLVISGGANTGELFF. J is TRBJ2-2 and V is TRBV7-6; 11 positions agree with TRBD2. The trim removed 1 base at V and 0 bases at J, leaving 4 bases unmatched. Per the germline V gene, CDR1 is SGHVS and CDR2 is FNYEAQ. The CDR3 runs 18 residues.

The chain employs TRBV9 and TRBJ1-2; D is uncertain. Between the trimmed V and J ends, which lost 3 bases and 10 bases, there was a span of 16 bases. This CDR3 region has 13 residues. The germline V gene has CDR1 SGDLS and CDR2 YYNGEE. CDR3 loop: CASSGSRSGYYTF. CDR3 sequence (DNA): TGTGCCAGCAGCGGTAGTAGGAGTGGGTACTACACCTTC.

The genes are TRBV5-1 and TRBJ2-2; 7 bases agree with TRBD1. From germline, CDR1 is SGHRS and CDR2 YFSETQ. This CDR3 spans 15 amino acids. J lost 1 base, V lost 4 bases, and 4 bases had no gene match. The CDR3 DNA reads TGCGCCAGCAGCCCGGGACAGCTGAACACCGGGGAGCTGTTTTTT. Its translation: CASSPGQLNTGELFF.

V usage is TRBV11-3 and J usage is TRBJ2-2; 7 bases fit TRBD2. The CDR3 runs to 16 residues. CDR1 and CDR2 (germline): SGHNT, YENEEA. Trimming took 5 bases from V and 5 from J; bases not matched to a gene: 11. CDR3 loop: CASSTRTSRGTGELFF. CDR3 nucleotide sequence: TGTGCCAGCAGCACCCGGACTAGTCGTGGTACCGGGGAGCTGTTTTTT.